This is a list of T cell receptor beta chains from one sample in a study of shared clonotypes between healthy human individuals. Assay used: immunoSEQ multiplex PCR; TCRdb lists only in-frame clones, some missing. The profile covers roughly 810,000 clones, with 95% to 97% appearing a single time and less than 0.25% taken by the ten largest. The specimen was naive CD8+ T cells sorted from blood. The receptors derive from a man between 25 and 39 years old in good health. Both conserved end residues are part of each CDR3. The D gene is left open where the match is weak. The size field is filled for only some rows; it gives once, few, many or a size class.

>-|TRBV10-2|TRBJ1-2|-
TGCGCCAGCGGCCCGACACCCAACTATGGCTACACCTTC
CASGPTPNYGYTF
>once|TRBV7-9|TRBJ2-7|-
TGTGCCAGCAGCTTGGACTACGAGCAGTACTTC
CASSLDYEQYF
>-|TRBV11-2|TRBJ2-7|TRBD1
TGTGCCAGCAGCCCCGAAGGACAGGTCTCCTACGAGCAGTACTTC
CASSPEGQVSYEQYF
>-|TRBV5-1|TRBJ1-1|-
TGCGCCAGCAGATCCAGGAACACTGAAGCTTTCTTT
CASRSRNTEAFF
>-|TRBV6-5|TRBJ2-7|-
TGTGCCAGCAGTTGGGGGAGGGAGCAGTACTTC
CASSWGREQYF
>-|TRBV28|TRBJ1-5|TRBD1
TGTGCCAGCAGTTTGTCAGGGGGACTGGATCAGCCCCAGCATTTT
CASSLSGGLDQPQHF
>-|TRBV27|TRBJ2-1|-
TGTGCCAGCAGTTCGGCAGCGGCAAGGGATGAGCAGTTCTTC
CASSSAAARDEQFF
>once|TRBV7-9|TRBJ2-7|-
TGTGCCAGCAGCCCTGGGACGTACGAGCAGTACTTC
CASSPGTYEQYF
>-|TRBV19|TRBJ2-6|-
TGTGCCAGTACCATCACTGCCGGGGGGGCCAACGTCCTGACTTTC
CASTITAGGANVLTF
>-|TRBV15|TRBJ2-7|TRBD2
TGTGCCACCAGCAGGACTAGCGCAACCTACGAGCAGTACTTC
CATSRTSATYEQYF
>-|TRBV9|TRBJ1-1|-
TGTGCCAGCAGCGTAATTGGGAGGGGCGAAACTGAAGCTTTCTTT
CASSVIGRGETEAFF
>once|TRBV11-2|TRBJ2-1|-
TGTGCCAGCAGACCTTATCGGGGAACCCTTTCATACAATGAGCAGTTCTTC
CASRPYRGTLSYNEQFF
>-|TRBV7-9|TRBJ2-3|TRBD2
TGTGCCAGCAGGGAGGGAGGGAAAGATACGCAGTATTTT
CASREGGKDTQYF
>-|TRBV11-2|TRBJ2-1|-
TGTGCCAGCAGCTTAGATCGACGGGAAACGGATGAGCAGTTCTTC
CASSLDRRETDEQFF
>-|TRBV30|TRBJ1-3|-
TGTGCCTGGACAGGGGATGGAAACACCATATATTTT
CAWTGDGNTIYF
>-|TRBV7-9|TRBJ2-1|-
TGTGCCAGCAGCTTATCGGAGCGGGCCTTTGAGCAGTTCTTC
CASSLSERAFEQFF
>-|TRBV5-4|TRBJ2-5|TRBD2
TGTGCCAGCAGCTTGCCCGGGACTAGCGGGAGTTCCCAGTACTTC
CASSLPGTSGSSQYF
>-|TRBV19|TRBJ2-7|TRBD1
TGTGCCAGTAGTACCTCGACAGGGTTTGAGCAGTACTTC
CASSTSTGFEQYF
>-|TRBV14|TRBJ2-7|-
TGTGCCAGCAGACACCAGAGCTCCTACGAGCAGTACTTC
CASRHQSSYEQYF
>-|TRBV4-3|TRBJ2-2|-
TGCGCCAGCAGCCTTCAGAGCGCCAACACCGGGGAGCTGTTTTTT
CASSLQSANTGELFF
>-|TRBV7-9|TRBJ2-7|-
TGTGCCAGCAGCGATCGCTACGAGCAGTACTTC
CASSDRYEQYF
>-|TRBV7-8|TRBJ2-1|-
TGTGCCAGCAGCTTAGACAACCTCTCCTACAATGAGCAGTTCTTC
CASSLDNLSYNEQFF